The 6 T cell receptor beta chains below all came from one sample that was sequenced in a study of blood T cell repertoires in COVID-19. Clones were sequenced by immunoSEQ multiplex PCR, and TCRdb holds only the in-frame ones, with some missing. The sample comprises 370,000 or so clones, 81% of which are singletons, and more than 1% rests with the top ten. The sample was peripheral blood. The receptors here all came from a human donor with acute or convalescent COVID-19. The donor label of this sample is uncertain.

The chain couples TRBV18 to TRBJ2-7; D gene unclear. V was shortened by 3 bases and J by 3 bases, with 15 bases between the two germline ends. Germline V lookup: CDR1 KGHSH, CDR2 LQKENI. This CDR3 comprises 15 residues. In nucleotides, the CDR3 is TGTGCCAGCTCACCCGTTATACTCCGTGGCTACGAGCAGTACTTC. Residues: CASSPVILRGYEQYF.

The chain links TRBV5-6 to TRBJ1-2, with TRBD1 as a possible D gene (5 bases). Germline loops: CDR1 SGHDT, CDR2 YYEEEE. Trimming stripped 4 bases from V and 8 bases from J, with 18 bases between. CDR3 length equals 14 residues. The CDR3 bases are TGTGCCAGCAGCCCGCGTTTGGGAGGGGCGGGCTACACCTTC. It yields the protein CASSPRLGGAGYTF.

To note about this clone: At the DNA level, this CDR3 is encoded by other sequences in the same sample as well. This sequence joins TRBV7-9 and TRBJ1-1; possibly TRBD1 for D (5 bases). This CDR3 contains 13 residues. The ends were cut back, 2 bases at V and 1 base at J, with 5 bases in the middle. The germline CDR1 and CDR2 sequences are SEHNR and FQNEAQ (reference sequence). The chain's CDR3 is CASSLTGNTEAFF. CDR3 coding DNA: TGTGCCAGCAGCTTAACAGGGAACACTGAAGCTTTCTTT.

The genes are TRBV6-5 and TRBJ1-2, with TRBD1 matching over 9 bases. V lost 6 bases and J lost 7; bases outside the gene matches: 12. Germline V CDR1 and CDR2: MNHEY, SVGAGI. The CDR3 totals 15 residues. CDR3 region: CASSPLQGAIGGYTF. The CDR3 coding sequence is TGTGCCAGCAGCCCATTACAGGGGGCGATTGGTGGCTACACCTTC.

This sequence joins TRBV11-2 and TRBJ2-1, with 11 bases identical to TRBD2. The CDR3 extends over 15 amino acids. In germline, CDR1 is SGHAT, CDR2 FQNNGV. J lost 6 bases, V lost 5 bases, and 6 bases had no gene match. CDR3 in amino acids: CASSRGTSGPNEQFF. CDR3 nucleotide sequence: TGTGCCAGCAGCCGGGGGACTAGCGGCCCCAATGAGCAGTTCTTC.

On this clone itself: Germline and junction disagree at one end, which may indicate a read error. The chain carries TRBV11-2 and TRBJ2-1; 11 bases fit TRBD2. The CDR3 consists of 14 residues. Germline CDR1 reads SGHAT; CDR2 reads FQNNGV. CDR3 nucleotides: TGTGCCAGCACCTTAGCGGGGGGGCCCAATGAGCAGTTCTTC. Translating it yields CASTLAGGPNEQFF. The complete variable domain, with remaining parts taken from reference TRBV11-2 and TRBJ2-1, reads EAGVAQSPRYKIIEKRQSVAFWCNPISGHATLYWYQQILGQGPKLLIQFQNNGVVDDSQLPKDRFSAERLKGVDSTLKIQPAKLEDSAVYLCASTLAGGPNEQFFGPGTRLTVL.